This paragraph reports one T cell receptor beta chain. Germline loops: CDR1 KGHSH, CDR2 LQKENI. V lost 4 bases and J lost 2, with 17 bases in between. The CDR3 sequence is 16 residues long. The source of the sample is a study of cytomegalovirus exposure and HLA in healthy donors. The PCR contained 60 Vbeta and 13 Jbeta primers. Measured with immunoSEQ multiplex PCR; TCRdb has only the in-frame clones, and not every one. The sample has fewer than 250,000 clones, around 80% seen once; the top ten hold over 1.5%. Sample: PBMCs. J is TRBJ1-1 and V is TRBV18; D unresolved. The clonotype originates from a man aged 40-49 years in good health and CMV-seropositive. CDR3 residues: CASSLIEYRLNTEAFF. CDR3 nucleotides: TGTGCCAGCTCACTGATTGAATACAGACTAAACACTGAAGCTTTCTTT.